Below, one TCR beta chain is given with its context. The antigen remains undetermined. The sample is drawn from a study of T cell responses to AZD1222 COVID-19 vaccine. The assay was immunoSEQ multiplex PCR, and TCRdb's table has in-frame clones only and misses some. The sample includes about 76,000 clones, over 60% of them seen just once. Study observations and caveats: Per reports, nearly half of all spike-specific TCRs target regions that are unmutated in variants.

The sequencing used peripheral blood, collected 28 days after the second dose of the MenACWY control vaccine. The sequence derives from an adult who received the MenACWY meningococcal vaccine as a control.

The CDR3 DNA reads TGCGCCAGCAGGACAACCGGGGGGGAGACCCAGTACTTC. Protein sequence: CASRTTGGETQYF. This chain connects TRBV5-1 to TRBJ2-5; 7 bases line up with TRBD2. CDR1 and CDR2 from the germline V gene are SGHRS and YFSETQ. V gave up 5 bases and J gave up 5 bases; unmatched junction bases: 6. The CDR3 length is 13 residues.